These 27 T cell receptor beta chains were all obtained from the same sample, sequenced in a study of T cells after yellow fever vaccination. Each CDR3 protein is one row after TCRdb ran MiXCR on the 5' RACE reads. The sample has about 320,000 distinct CDR3 sequences; about 10% are singletons. Source: CD4+ T cells sorted from PBMCs, taken 45 days after the yellow fever booster vaccination. Every receptor here comes from a man between 18 and 35 years old who received the YFV17D yellow fever vaccine.

V gene TRBV19 combines with J gene TRBJ2-5; 10 bases fit TRBD1. There are 14 residues in the CDR3. The V segment lost 5 bases and the J segment 4 bases; nucleotides outside the gene matches: 4. Germline CDR1 is LNHDA and CDR2 is SQIVND (reference sequence). This chain's CDR3 is CASSVDRGRETQYF. The CDR3 nucleotides read TGTGCCAGTAGTGTCGACAGGGGGCGAGAGACCCAGTACTTC.

V and J are TRBV6-1 and TRBJ2-5, with D perhaps TRBD1 (6 bases). The CDR3 has 13 residues. Germline-derived CDR1 and CDR2 are MNHNS and SASEGT. Trimming took off 7 bases at V and 4 bases at J, with 13 bases between the two ends. CDR3 DNA: TGTGCCAGCAATAGGGTAGGGGGAGAGACCCAGTACTTC. Protein: CASNRVGGETQYF.

This chain connects TRBV10-3 to TRBJ2-3; 8 bases fit TRBD1. Germline values: CDR1 ENHRY, CDR2 SYGVKD. The CDR3 contains 15 residues. After removal of 7 bases from V and 8 bases from J, the junction contained 14 bases not matched to a gene. CDR3 loop: CAITQTGAGTGTQYF. The CDR3 DNA reads TGTGCCATCACTCAGACAGGGGCGGGGACGGGTACGCAGTATTTT.

This clonotype was seen a handful of times. The rearrangement uses TRBV4-1 and TRBJ2-3; possibly TRBD1 for D (6 bases). Between the trimmed V and J ends, which lost 4 bases and 2 bases, there was a span of 16 bases. CDR1 MGHRA and CDR2 YSYEKL come from the germline V gene. CDR3 length equals 16 residues. CDR3 sequence (DNA): TGCGCCAGCAGCCTACCGGGACATTTGTCCACAGATACGCAGTATTTT. As protein: CASSLPGHLSTDTQYF.

This clonotype has ten or more counts. The CDR3 coding sequence is TGTGCCAGCAGTTCCACAGGGGCCGAAGCTTTCTTT. It yields the protein CASSSTGAEAFF. The chain has TRBV28 and TRBJ1-1; TRBD1 matches at 7 bases. This CDR3 contains 12 residues. The V and J ends lost 4 bases and 8 bases, in that order; junction bases with no gene match: 4. Germline V gene data show CDR1 as MDHEN and CDR2 as SYDVKM.

This chain joins TRBV6-5 and TRBJ2-3; D is perhaps TRBD2 (7 bases). Trimming pared 4 bases from V and 10 bases from J, leaving 24 bases between. This CDR3 is built from 16 residues. The germline CDR1 and CDR2 sequences are MNHEY and SVGAGI. CDR3 loop: CASSSQGAGALRPQYF. As DNA, the CDR3 is TGTGCCAGCAGTTCTCAAGGCGCGGGGGCCTTGAGACCGCAGTATTTT.

The J gene is TRBJ1-1, the V gene TRBV5-1; D not resolved. Trimming stripped 1 base from V and 2 bases from J, with 9 bases between. Germline V gene lookup returns CDR1 SGHRS and CDR2 YFSETQ. The CDR3 runs 14 residues. The CDR3 loop reads CASSLYGINTEAFF. For the CDR3, the DNA is TGCGCCAGCAGCTTGTACGGGATAAACACTGAAGCTTTCTTT.

This clonotype has only a few counts. The chain joins TRBV11-2 to TRBJ1-6; TRBD1 matches at 9 bases. CDR3 length: 15 residues. The germline CDR1 and CDR2 sequences are SGHAT and FQNNGV. After removal of 5 bases from V and 7 bases from J, the junction contained 6 bases not matched to a gene. DNA of the CDR3: TGTGCCAGCAGCACCACCGGGACAGGGAATTCACCCCTCCACTTT. Translating it yields CASSTTGTGNSPLHF.

This clonotype was counted only a few times. This chain joins TRBV6-6 and TRBJ2-2, with 7 bases fitting TRBD1. CDR3 size: 15 residues. J lost 0 bases, V lost 11 bases, and 9 bases had no gene match. The germline V gene has CDR1 MNHNY and CDR2 SVGAGI (reference sequence). CDR3 amino acids: CAAGDRDANTGELFF. DNA of the CDR3: TGTGCCGCTGGTGACAGGGACGCGAACACCGGGGAGCTGTTTTTT.

The sample holds many counts of this clonotype. This chain uses TRBV5-4 with TRBJ1-6, with TRBD1 matching 10 bases. V trimming: 4 bases; J trimming: 9 bases; junction bases outside the gene matches: 7. This CDR3 has 15 residues. Looked up from germline, CDR1 is SGHNT and CDR2 is YYREEE (reference sequence). The CDR3 region is CASSVGWDRGSPLHF. CDR3 DNA sequence: TGTGCCAGCAGCGTTGGGTGGGACAGGGGTTCACCCCTCCACTTT.

V usage is TRBV28 and J usage is TRBJ1-4, with a tentative D call TRBD1 (6 bases). This CDR3 contains 14 residues. The V and J ends lost 2 bases and 7 bases respectively, with 11 bases between them. Per germline, CDR1 MDHEN and CDR2 SYDVKM. The CDR3 region has the DNA TGTGCCAGCAGTTTACCCTCCAGGGGTGAAAAACTGTTTTTT. Its protein is CASSLPSRGEKLFF.

This clonotype showed up just a few times. This chain uses TRBV7-8 with TRBJ2-7; D is possibly TRBD2 (5 bases). CDR1 SGHVS and CDR2 FQNEAQ come from the germline V gene. The CDR3 consists of 13 residues. Trimming pared 5 bases from V and 7 bases from J, leaving 15 bases between. As DNA, the CDR3 is TGTGCCAGCAGCCCAGGACTCCTGGGGGAGCAGTACTTC. Translated: CASSPGLLGEQYF.

The V gene is TRBV7-6, the J gene TRBJ2-2; 7 nucleotides agree with TRBD1. The CDR3 loop spans 17 amino acids. Germline V CDR1 and CDR2: SGHVS, FNYEAQ. J was trimmed by 3 bases and V by 5 bases; bases with no gene match: 12. As DNA, the CDR3 is TGTGCCAGCAGCGAAACATACAGGGGCGCAGACACCGGGGAGCTGTTTTTT. Translated: CASSETYRGADTGELFF.

The chain employs TRBV24-1 and TRBJ1-5; D gene unclear. V gave up 2 bases and J gave up 4 bases, with 2 bases separating them. The CDR3 runs to 12 residues. From germline, CDR1 is KGHDR and CDR2 SFDVKD. CDR3 coding DNA: TGTGCCACCAGTGATTGGAATCAGCCCCAGCATTTT. It encodes CATSDWNQPQHF.

This clonotype was picked up a small number of times. V is TRBV3-1 and J is TRBJ1-6; TRBD1 is a possible D gene (5 bases). The V gene lost 7 bases and the J gene lost 9 bases, with 22 bases spanning the gap. The length of the CDR3 is 16 residues. Germline values: CDR1 LGHDT, CDR2 YNNKEL (reference sequence). CDR3 sequence reads: CASKGVRGPMGSPLHF. The CDR3 DNA reads TGTGCCAGCAAAGGGGTTAGGGGCCCGATGGGTTCACCCCTCCACTTT.

This clonotype was found a few times. CDR3 protein: CAWSTDGAYEQYF. CDR3 coding DNA: TGTGCCTGGAGCACAGACGGTGCCTACGAGCAGTACTTC. This chain connects TRBV30 to TRBJ2-7, with unresolved D. The V and J ends lost 3 bases and 2 bases respectively, with 11 bases between them. CDR3 length: 13 amino acids. Germline V gene lookup returns CDR1 GTSNPN and CDR2 SVGIG (reference sequence).

The genes are TRBV7-9 and TRBJ2-4; tentatively, D is TRBD1 or TRBD2 (5 bases each). The V gene lost 4 bases and the J gene lost 2 bases, with 12 bases spanning the gap. CDR1 is SEHNR and CDR2 is FQNEAQ in the germline V gene (reference sequence). The CDR3 covers 15 residues. The CDR3 nucleotides are TGTGCCAGCAGCTCAGCAGGGAGTACCAAAAACATTCAGTACTTC. This encodes CASSSAGSTKNIQYF.

The genes are TRBV29-1 and TRBJ1-2; D is possibly TRBD1 (6 bases). The V end lost 6 bases, the J end lost 0 bases, and 20 bases lay between the germline ends. There are 16 residues in the CDR3. CDR1 is SQVTM and CDR2 is ANQGSEA in the germline V gene. In DNA form, the CDR3 reads TGCAGCGTAGATACGGACAGCGTGTTAGCTAACTATGGCTACACCTTC. Its protein product is CSVDTDSVLANYGYTF.

V gene TRBV24-1 combines with J gene TRBJ2-1; 9 bases are a match to TRBD1. Trimming cost V 4 bases and J 6 bases; bases outside gene matches: 6. CDR1 and CDR2 from the germline V gene are KGHDR and SFDVKD. This CDR3 region has 15 residues. The CDR3 protein is CATSDPGQGGNEQFF. CDR3 in DNA: TGTGCCACCAGTGACCCGGGACAGGGAGGCAATGAGCAGTTCTTC.

In its sample, this clonotype was seen a few times. The rearrangement links TRBV7-3 to TRBJ2-3; D perhaps matches TRBD2 (5 bases). Per germline, CDR1 SGHTA and CDR2 FQGTGA. The ends were cut back, 5 bases at V and 5 bases at J, with 17 bases in the middle. The CDR3 length is 15 residues. The CDR3 sequence: CASSPQALRGDTQYF. CDR3 DNA: TGTGCCAGCAGCCCACAAGCCCTACGGGGAGATACGCAGTATTTT.

The chain joins TRBV2 to TRBJ2-3; 7 bases match TRBD1. Unmatched junction bases numbered 13, after V lost 6 bases and J lost 10 bases. The CDR3 runs to 14 residues. CDR1 and CDR2 from the germline V gene are SNHLY and FYNNEI. The DNA for the CDR3 is TGTGCCAGCAGGGACAGGAGTGGCGTGGGTGCGCAGTATTTT. As protein: CASRDRSGVGAQYF.

The chain joins TRBV6-5 to TRBJ1-2; D may be TRBD1 (6 bases). V was pared by 6 bases and J by 4 bases, with 15 bases between. The CDR3 is made up of 14 amino acids. In germline, CDR1 is MNHEY, CDR2 SVGAGI. The CDR3 coding sequence is TGTGCCAGCAGGACGAACAGGGCGTCCTATGGCTACACCTTC. The encoded protein is CASRTNRASYGYTF.

The CDR3 reads CASSPRSKRNSGEQYV. CDR3 nucleotides: TGTGCCAGCAGTCCCCGGAGCAAAAGGAACTCAGGCGAGCAGTACGTC. This chain uses TRBV6-1 with TRBJ2-7; no clear D gene. Germline CDR1 and CDR2: MNHNS and SASEGT. Trimming pared 5 bases from V and 6 bases from J, leaving 23 bases between. This CDR3 contains 16 residues.

This clonotype appeared a few times. The rearrangement joins TRBV4-1 to TRBJ1-3; 10 bases match TRBD1. The CDR3 is 16 residues long. Per germline, CDR1 MGHRA and CDR2 YSYEKL. Losses at the gene ends were 4 bases for V and 3 bases for J; bases not matched to a gene: 6. The CDR3 spells CASSRAGTGDGNTIYF. The CDR3 nucleotides read TGCGCCAGCAGCCGTGCCGGGACAGGGGATGGAAACACCATATATTTT.

The chain couples TRBV2 to TRBJ1-5; D is ambiguous. V was clipped by 7 bases and J by 6 bases, with 13 bases between them. The CDR3 has 13 residues. CDR1 and CDR2 (germline): SNHLY, FYNNEI. This CDR3 is CASKWGGGQPQHF. CDR3 nucleotides: TGTGCCAGCAAGTGGGGAGGAGGTCAGCCCCAGCATTTT.

This clonotype was picked up a small number of times. The V and J genes are TRBV2 and TRBJ2-2; perhaps D is TRBD1 or TRBD2 (5 bases each). V lost 6 bases, J lost 5 bases, and 16 bases lay in between. The CDR3 is 15 residues long. Looked up from germline, CDR1 is SNHLY and CDR2 is FYNNEI. CDR3 residues: CASSGRDPRTGELFF. The CDR3 DNA is TGTGCCAGCAGCGGTAGGGACCCACGGACCGGGGAGCTGTTTTTT.

The V and J genes are TRBV7-2 and TRBJ2-3, with D possibly matching TRBD2 (5 bases). V was clipped by 5 bases and J by 0 bases, with 18 bases between them. CDR1 is SGHTA, CDR2 FQGNSA, per germline. The CDR3 sequence is 17 residues long. This CDR3 reads CASSLQYGGYSTDTQYF. The DNA of the CDR3 is TGTGCCAGCAGCCTCCAGTACGGCGGGTATAGCACAGATACGCAGTATTTT.